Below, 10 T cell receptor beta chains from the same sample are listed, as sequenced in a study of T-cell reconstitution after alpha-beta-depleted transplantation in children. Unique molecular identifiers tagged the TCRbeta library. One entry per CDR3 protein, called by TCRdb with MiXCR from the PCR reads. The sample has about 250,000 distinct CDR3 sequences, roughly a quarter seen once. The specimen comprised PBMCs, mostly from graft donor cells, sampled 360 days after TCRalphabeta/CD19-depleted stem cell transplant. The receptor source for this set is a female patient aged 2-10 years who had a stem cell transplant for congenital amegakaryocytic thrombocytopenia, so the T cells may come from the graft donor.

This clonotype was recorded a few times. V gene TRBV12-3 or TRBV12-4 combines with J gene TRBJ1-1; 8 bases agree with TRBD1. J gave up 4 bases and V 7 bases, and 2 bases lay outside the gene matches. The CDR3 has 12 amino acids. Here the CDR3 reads CASKTGVTEAFF. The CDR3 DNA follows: TGTGCCAGCAAGACAGGGGTCACTGAAGCTTTCTTT.

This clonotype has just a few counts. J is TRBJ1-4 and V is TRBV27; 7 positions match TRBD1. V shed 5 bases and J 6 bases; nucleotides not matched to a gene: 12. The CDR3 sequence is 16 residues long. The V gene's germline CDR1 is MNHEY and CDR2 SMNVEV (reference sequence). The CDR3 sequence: CASSPPGQLNDEKLFF. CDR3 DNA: TGTGCCAGCAGTCCTCCGGGACAGTTAAACGATGAAAAACTGTTTTTT.

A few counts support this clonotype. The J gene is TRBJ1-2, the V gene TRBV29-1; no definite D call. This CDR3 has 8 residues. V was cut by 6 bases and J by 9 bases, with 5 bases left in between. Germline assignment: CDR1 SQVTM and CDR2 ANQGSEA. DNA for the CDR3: TGCAGCGTATGTTGCTACACCTTC. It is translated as CSVCCYTF.

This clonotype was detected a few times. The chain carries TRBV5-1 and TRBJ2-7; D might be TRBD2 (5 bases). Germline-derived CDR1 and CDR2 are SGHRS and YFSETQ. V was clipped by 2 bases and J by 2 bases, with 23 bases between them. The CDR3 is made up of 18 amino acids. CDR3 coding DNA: TGCGCCAGCAGCTTTTCCCCTCTTTTGTCAGAGGGTCCCTACGAGCAGTACTTC. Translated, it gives CASSFSPLLSEGPYEQYF.

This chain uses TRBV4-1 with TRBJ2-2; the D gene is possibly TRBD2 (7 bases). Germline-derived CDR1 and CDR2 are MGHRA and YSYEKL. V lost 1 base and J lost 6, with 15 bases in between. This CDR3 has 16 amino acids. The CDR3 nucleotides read TGCGCCAGCAGCCAAGTAGGGGGGGGGCCTTCCGGGGAGCTGTTTTTT. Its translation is CASSQVGGGPSGELFF.

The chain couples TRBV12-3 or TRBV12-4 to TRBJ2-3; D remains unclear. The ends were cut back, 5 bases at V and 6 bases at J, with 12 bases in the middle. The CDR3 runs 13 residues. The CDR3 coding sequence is TGTGCCAGCAGTGTGGGTTTCCTCGATACGCAGTATTTT. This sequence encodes CASSVGFLDTQYF.

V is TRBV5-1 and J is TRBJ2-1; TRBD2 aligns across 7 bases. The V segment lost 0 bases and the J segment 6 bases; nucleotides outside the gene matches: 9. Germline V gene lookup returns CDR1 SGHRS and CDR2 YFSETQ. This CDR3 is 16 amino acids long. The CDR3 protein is CASSLEVGGTTNEQFF. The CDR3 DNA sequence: TGCGCCAGCAGCTTGGAAGTGGGGGGGACCACCAATGAGCAGTTCTTC.

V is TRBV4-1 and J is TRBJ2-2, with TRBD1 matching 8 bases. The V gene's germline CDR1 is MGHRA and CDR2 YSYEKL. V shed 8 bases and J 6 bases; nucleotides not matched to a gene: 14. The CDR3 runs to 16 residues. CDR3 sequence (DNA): TGCGCCAGCCGCCCTATCGACAGGGGATCGGCCGGGGAGCTGTTTTTT. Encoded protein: CASRPIDRGSAGELFF.

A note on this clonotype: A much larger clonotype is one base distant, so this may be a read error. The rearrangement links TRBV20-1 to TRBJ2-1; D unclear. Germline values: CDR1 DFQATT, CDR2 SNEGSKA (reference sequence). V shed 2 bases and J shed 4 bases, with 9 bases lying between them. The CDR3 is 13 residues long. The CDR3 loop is CSARYSTYNEQFF. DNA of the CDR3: TGCAGTGCTAGATATTCAACGTACAATGAGCAGTTCTTC.

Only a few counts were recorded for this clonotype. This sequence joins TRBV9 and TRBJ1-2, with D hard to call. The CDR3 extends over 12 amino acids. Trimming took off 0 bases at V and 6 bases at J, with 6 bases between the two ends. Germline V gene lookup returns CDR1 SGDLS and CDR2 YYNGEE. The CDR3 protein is CASSVAPHGYTF. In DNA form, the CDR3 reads TGTGCCAGCAGCGTAGCGCCGCATGGCTACACCTTC.